These T cell receptor beta chains were read from a single sample in a study of cytomegalovirus exposure and HLA in healthy donors. Measured with immunoSEQ multiplex PCR; TCRdb has only the in-frame clones, and not every one. The data show hundreds of thousands of clones, 70% to 90% seen once. The sample taken for sequencing was PBMCs. The receptors derive from a young woman in good health and CMV-seronegative. CDR3s include the opening cysteine and the closing phenylalanine or tryptophan. The order of the fields is V gene, CDR3 protein.

TRBV2 CASSESENTEAFF
TRBV4-1 CASSSGARPYEQYF
TRBV5-8 CASSSLAGVDTQYF
TRBV7-6 CASSLFEGGANGYTF
TRBV5-4 CASSLDRVGSGANVLTF
TRBV6-1 CASSARAGGGNQPQHF
TRBV9 CASSGGQGYNEQFF
TRBV6-5 CASSVAIYNEQFF
TRBV6-1 CASSEWDSPLHF
TRBV18 CASSPDRAKETQYF
TRBV5-1 CASSLAGGDNQPQHF
TRBV5-1 CASSLGAQYNEQFF
TRBV2 CASTFKGDTTPLHF
TRBV5-1 CASSLALTTGDEQFF
TRBV9 CASSVGGARYEQYF
TRBV28 CASSFFRRGQPQHF
TRBV4-2 CASSQDAGNTGELFF
TRBV29-1 CSVARGTGANVLTF
TRBV28 CASSPGWTSFHEQYF
TRBV19 CASSKGLNQPQHF
TRBV5-1 CASSLGGVRGNQPQHF
TRBV5-1 CASSSGTGIYEQYF
TRBV21-1 CASTRAGGGSYNSPLHF
TRBV5-1 CASSHLKKGGNTEAFF
TRBV6-5 CASRQTGGDEKLFF
TRBV7-9 CASSLGRGNQPQHF
TRBV6-1 CASSGPSTDTQYF
TRBV27 CASSVFGSDTQYF
TRBV10-3 CAISAGTLSDEQYF
TRBV29-1 CSVGTGGEGNQPQHF
TRBV4-1 CASSLSRLARTDTQYF
TRBV11-3 CASAEGREDTQYF
TRBV5-1 CASSLGFLNVDTEAFF
TRBV30 CAWRRFGTGGGQVQETQYF
TRBV6-5 CATGQGIYGYTF
TRBV18 CASSPYLGQPTGELFF
TRBV29-1 CSVLAAGEQFF
TRBV5-1 CASSLEGTAQYEQYF
TRBV30 CACGQGGDEQFF
TRBV27 CASSLSEGLEFF
TRBV6-5 CASSRGGYNEQFF
TRBV4-1 CASSPLNLGSPLHF
TRBV28 CASSPRHYGYTF
TRBV2 CASSEVGSSSGNTIYF
TRBV5-6 CASSYRGRQNQPQHF
TRBV19 CASRVSQGNSPLHF
TRBV5-1 CASSGGEETQYF
TRBV25-1 CASSFSGTQNIQYF
TRBV6-1 CACHRMSSYNEQFF
TRBV4-1 CASRHTGTSAVYEQFF
TRBV7-3 CASRAGGKGNQPQHF